The 2 T cell receptor beta chains in this list originate from one sample, sequenced in a study of T cell repertoires in cytomegalovirus infection (dated by TCRdb to 2018 to 2020). The reads were generated on an Illumina HiSeq 1500. TCRdb reran the public reads through fastp at Q25 and MiXCR, keeping productive beta chains. Rows merge per CDR3 protein into single entries with the most common DNA and genes. This sample gives 200,000 to 250,000 distinct CDR3 sequences in total; about 20% of them show up just once. 15% to 20% of the sample goes to the ten largest clones. Input material: CD8+ T cells from PBMCs. These receptors came from a human donor in good health (CMV status not recorded). Some clones in this sample may be carry-over from other donors' samples.

This clonotype was seen more than once but under ten times. CDR3 sequence reads: CARSRDRGRVEGYTF. The CDR3 region has the DNA TGTGCCAGGTCCCGGGACAGGGGGCGCGTGGAGGGCTACACCTTC. This chain uses TRBV2 with TRBJ1-2, with 12 bases matching TRBD1. Germline-derived CDR1 and CDR2 are SNHLY and FYNNEI. The V and J ends lost 9 bases and 8 bases, in that order; junction bases with no gene match: 13. CDR3 length equals 15 residues. Looking up the rest from reference TRBV2 and TRBJ1-2 gives the full variable domain: EPEVTQTPSHQVTQMGQEVILRCVPISNHLYFYWYRQILGQKVEFLVSFYNNEISEKSEIFDDQFSVERPDGSNFTLKIRSTKLEDSAMYFCARSRDRGRVEGYTFGSGTRLTVV.

This clonotype was counted at least ten times. This chain connects TRBV2 to TRBJ2-7, with 7 bases that match TRBD1. This CDR3 has 12 residues. Trimming took 9 bases from V and 3 from J; bases not matched to a gene: 5. Looked up from germline, CDR1 is SNHLY and CDR2 is FYNNEI. The CDR3 sequence is CARRQGNYEQYF. Here the CDR3 DNA reads TGTGCCAGAAGACAGGGCAACTACGAGCAGTACTTC.